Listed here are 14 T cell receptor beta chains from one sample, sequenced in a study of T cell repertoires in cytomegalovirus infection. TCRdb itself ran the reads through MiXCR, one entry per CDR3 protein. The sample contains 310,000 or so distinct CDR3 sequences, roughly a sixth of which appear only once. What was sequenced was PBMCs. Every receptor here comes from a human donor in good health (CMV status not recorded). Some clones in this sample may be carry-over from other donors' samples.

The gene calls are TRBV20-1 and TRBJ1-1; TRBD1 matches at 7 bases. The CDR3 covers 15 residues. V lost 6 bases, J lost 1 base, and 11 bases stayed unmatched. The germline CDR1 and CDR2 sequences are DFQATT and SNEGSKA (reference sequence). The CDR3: CSAKDTGAGNTEAFF. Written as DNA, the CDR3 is TGCAGTGCGAAAGACACAGGGGCAGGGAACACTGAAGCTTTCTTT.

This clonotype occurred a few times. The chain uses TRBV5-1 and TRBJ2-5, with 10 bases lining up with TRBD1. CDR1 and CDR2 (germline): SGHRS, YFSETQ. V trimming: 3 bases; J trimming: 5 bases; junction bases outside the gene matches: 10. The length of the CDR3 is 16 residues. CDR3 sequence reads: CASSSWGQGYRETQYF. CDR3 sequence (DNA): TGCGCCAGCAGCTCCTGGGGACAGGGGTATCGGGAGACCCAGTACTTC.

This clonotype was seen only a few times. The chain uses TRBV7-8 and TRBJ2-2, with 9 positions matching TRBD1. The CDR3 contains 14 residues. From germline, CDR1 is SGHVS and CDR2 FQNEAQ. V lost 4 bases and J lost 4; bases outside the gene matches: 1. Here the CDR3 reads CASSYRGPTGELFF. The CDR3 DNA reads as TGTGCCAGCAGCTACAGGGGGCCCACCGGGGAGCTGTTTTTT.

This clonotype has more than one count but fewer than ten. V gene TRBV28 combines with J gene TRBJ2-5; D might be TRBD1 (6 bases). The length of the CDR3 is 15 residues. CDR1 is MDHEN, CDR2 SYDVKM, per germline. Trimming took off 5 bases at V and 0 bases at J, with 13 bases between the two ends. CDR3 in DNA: TGTGCCAGCAGTCCCCAGAGGGGGTACCAAGAGACCCAGTACTTC. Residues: CASSPQRGYQETQYF.

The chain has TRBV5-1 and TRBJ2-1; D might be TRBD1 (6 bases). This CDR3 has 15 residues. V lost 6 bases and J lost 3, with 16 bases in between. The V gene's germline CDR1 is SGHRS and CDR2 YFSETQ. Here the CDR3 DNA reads TGCGCCAGCACCCTCTCAGGACAGAACTACAATGAGCAGTTCTTC. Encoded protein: CASTLSGQNYNEQFF.

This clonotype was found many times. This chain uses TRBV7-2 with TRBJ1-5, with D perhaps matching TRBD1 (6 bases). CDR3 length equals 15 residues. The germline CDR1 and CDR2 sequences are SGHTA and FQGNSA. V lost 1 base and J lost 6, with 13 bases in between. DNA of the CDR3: TGTGCCAGCAGCTTAGAACAGGGTGTCACTCAGCCCCAGCATTTT. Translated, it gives CASSLEQGVTQPQHF.

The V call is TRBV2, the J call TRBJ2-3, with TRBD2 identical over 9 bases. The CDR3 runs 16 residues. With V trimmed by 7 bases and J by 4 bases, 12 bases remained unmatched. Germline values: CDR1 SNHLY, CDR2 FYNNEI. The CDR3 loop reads CASIPLGAGGSDTQYF. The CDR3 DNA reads TGTGCCAGCATACCCCTCGGAGCGGGGGGCTCAGATACGCAGTATTTT. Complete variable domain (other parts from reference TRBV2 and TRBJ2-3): EPEVTQTPSHQVTQMGQEVILRCVPISNHLYFYWYRQILGQKVEFLVSFYNNEISEKSEIFDDQFSVERPDGSNFTLKIRSTKLEDSAMYFCASIPLGAGGSDTQYFGPGTRLTVL.

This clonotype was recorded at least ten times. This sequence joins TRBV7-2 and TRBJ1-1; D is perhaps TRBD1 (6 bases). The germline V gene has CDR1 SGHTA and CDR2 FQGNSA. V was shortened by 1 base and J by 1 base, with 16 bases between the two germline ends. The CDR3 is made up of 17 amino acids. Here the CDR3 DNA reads TGTGCCAGCAGCTTAGTAGTCCTGTCACAGGGGAACACTGAAGCTTTCTTT. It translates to CASSLVVLSQGNTEAFF.

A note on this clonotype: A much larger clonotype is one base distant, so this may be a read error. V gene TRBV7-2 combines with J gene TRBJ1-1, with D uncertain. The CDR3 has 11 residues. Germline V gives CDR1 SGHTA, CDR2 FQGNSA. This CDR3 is CASSLAGRASF. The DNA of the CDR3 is TGTGCCAGCAGCTTAGCAGGGAGAGCTTCCTTT.

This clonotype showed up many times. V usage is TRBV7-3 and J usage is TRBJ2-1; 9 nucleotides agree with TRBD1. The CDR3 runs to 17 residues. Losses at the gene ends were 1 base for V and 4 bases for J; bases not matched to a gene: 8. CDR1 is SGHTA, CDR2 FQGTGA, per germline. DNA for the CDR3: TGTGCCAGCAGCTTAAATCCGATCGGACAGGGGTACAATGAGCAGTTCTTC. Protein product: CASSLNPIGQGYNEQFF.

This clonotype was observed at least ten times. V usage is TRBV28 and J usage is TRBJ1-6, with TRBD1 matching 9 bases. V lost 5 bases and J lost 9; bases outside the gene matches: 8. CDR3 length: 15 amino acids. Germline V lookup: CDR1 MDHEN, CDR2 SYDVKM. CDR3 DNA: TGTGCCAGCAGTCCCCAGGACAGGGGCCGTTCACCCCTCCACTTT. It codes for CASSPQDRGRSPLHF.

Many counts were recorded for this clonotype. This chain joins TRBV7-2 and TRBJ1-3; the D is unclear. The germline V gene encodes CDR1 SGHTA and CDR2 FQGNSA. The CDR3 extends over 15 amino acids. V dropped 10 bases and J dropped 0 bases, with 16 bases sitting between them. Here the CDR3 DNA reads TGTGCCACCCAGAGGCGGGATTACTCTGGAAACACCATATATTTT. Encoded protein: CATQRRDYSGNTIYF.

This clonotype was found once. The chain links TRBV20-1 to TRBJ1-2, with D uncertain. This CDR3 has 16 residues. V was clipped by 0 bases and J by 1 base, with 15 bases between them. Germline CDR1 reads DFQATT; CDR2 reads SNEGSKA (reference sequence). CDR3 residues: CSARDRATVVNYGYTF. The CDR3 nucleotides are TGCAGTGCTAGAGATCGGGCAACGGTGGTTAACTATGGCTACACCTTC.

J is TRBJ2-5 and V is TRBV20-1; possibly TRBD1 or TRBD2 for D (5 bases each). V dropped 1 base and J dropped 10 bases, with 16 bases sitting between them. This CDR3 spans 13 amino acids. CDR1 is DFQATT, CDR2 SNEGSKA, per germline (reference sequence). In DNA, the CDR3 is TGCAGTGCTAGAGCCTCCGGGACGCGGTTCCAGTACTTC. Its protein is CSARASGTRFQYF.